This entry lists 28 T cell receptor beta chains sequenced from one sample in a study of T cells expressing NK-cell markers (dated by TCRdb to the early 2020s). The library relied on 5' RACE. Sequencing took place on an Illumina HiSeq 2000. TCRdb reprocessed the raw reads; every CDR3 protein sequence is a single record, and DNA is not supplied. The sample table on file contains about 160,000 distinct CDR3 sequences. About 18% of the sample belongs to the ten largest clones. Sequencing used blood T cells: a sorted CD56 or NKG2C T cell subset, CD4+ or CD8+ T cells, or bulk PBMC T cells (not recorded which). These receptors were taken from a woman aged 18-69 years in good health.

The chain uses TRBV5-1 and TRBJ1-2; TCRdb's D call, TRBD1, is unchecked because there is no DNA. Germline CDR1 and CDR2: SGHRS and YFSETQ. There are 17 residues in the CDR3. CDR3 loop: CASSLVPPTEANYGYTF.

V usage is TRBV29-1 and J usage is TRBJ1-2. CDR3 length equals 12 residues. Germline-derived CDR1 and CDR2 are SQVTM and ANQGSEA. CDR3 in amino acids: CSVEDLRDGYTF.

This rearrangement joins TRBV20-1 to TRBJ1-1; TCRdb calls TRBD1, which cannot be checked without DNA. CDR1 and CDR2 (germline): DFQATT, SNEGSKA (reference sequence). The CDR3 is made up of 11 amino acids. CDR3 in amino acids: CSAGGTGMTFF.

V and J are TRBV12-3 or TRBV12-4 and TRBJ2-4; with no DNA, the TCRdb D assignment of TRBD2 cannot be verified. The CDR3 sequence is 15 residues long. CDR3 loop: CASRLNQGRENIQYF.

The chain combines TRBV4-2 with TRBJ1-4; lacking DNA, the TRBD1 call made by TCRdb goes unchecked. The germline CDR1 and CDR2 sequences are LGHNA and YNFKEQ. The length of the CDR3 is 16 residues. The CDR3 here is CASSQDGDSFLGKLFF.

The V and J genes are TRBV7-2 and TRBJ1-5; without DNA, the TCRdb call of TRBD1 cannot be checked. Germline V gives CDR1 SGHTA, CDR2 FQGNSA. The CDR3 has 16 residues. This CDR3 is CASSLAWTLSNQPQHF.

The gene calls are TRBV20-1 and TRBJ2-7; TCRdb selects TRBD2, and the lack of DNA leaves this call unchecked. Germline assignment: CDR1 DFQATT and CDR2 SNEGSKA (reference sequence). The CDR3 spans 15 residues. CDR3: CSATKGTSGSYEQYF.

This chain joins TRBV2 and TRBJ2-3; TCRdb's assignment of TRBD2 cannot be checked, as there is no DNA. The CDR3 has 17 amino acids. CDR1 is SNHLY and CDR2 is FYNNEI in the germline V gene. CDR3 sequence: CASSGILGLAGTDTQYF. Using reference TRBV2 and TRBJ2-3 for the parts outside the CDR3, the full variable domain is EPEVTQTPSHQVTQMGQEVILRCVPISNHLYFYWYRQILGQKVEFLVSFYNNEISEKSEIFDDQFSVERPDGSNFTLKIRSTKLEDSAMYFCASSGILGLAGTDTQYFGPGTRLTVL.

V and J are TRBV6-2 or TRBV6-3 and TRBJ2-7; without DNA, the TCRdb call of TRBD2 cannot be checked. This CDR3 comprises 17 residues. Germline V gene sequence: CDR1 MNHEY, CDR2 SVGEGT. The CDR3 reads CASSYSGRGRSRREQYF.

This rearrangement joins TRBV7-9 to TRBJ2-5. Germline CDR1 is SEHNR and CDR2 is FQNEAQ (reference sequence). This CDR3 has 12 residues. The CDR3 loop is CASSWGQETQYF.

This chain connects TRBV20-1 to TRBJ2-1. The CDR3 is made up of 12 amino acids. Germline CDR1 reads DFQATT; CDR2 reads SNEGSKA (reference sequence). The CDR3: CSASDATYEQFF.

The rearrangement joins TRBV2 to TRBJ1-6. Germline V gene sequence: CDR1 SNHLY, CDR2 FYNNEI. This CDR3 comprises 13 residues. This CDR3 reads CASGQDYNSPLHF. Looking up the rest from reference TRBV2 and TRBJ1-6 gives the full variable domain: EPEVTQTPSHQVTQMGQEVILRCVPISNHLYFYWYRQILGQKVEFLVSFYNNEISEKSEIFDDQFSVERPDGSNFTLKIRSTKLEDSAMYFCASGQDYNSPLHFGNGTRLTVT.

The chain couples TRBV10-3 to TRBJ1-4; TCRdb designates TRBD1, a call that cannot be tested without DNA. Germline CDR1 reads ENHRY; CDR2 reads SYGVKD. The CDR3 spans 13 residues. CDR3 sequence reads: CASTPSTNEKLFF.

The J gene is TRBJ1-1, the V gene TRBV20-1; TCRdb selects TRBD1, and the lack of DNA leaves this call unchecked. This CDR3 contains 16 residues. CDR1 is DFQATT and CDR2 is SNEGSKA in the germline V gene (reference sequence). CDR3 sequence: CSAQQNRGGSGTEAFF.

This chain joins TRBV18 and TRBJ2-5. Germline V gene lookup returns CDR1 KGHSH and CDR2 LQKENI. The CDR3 covers 14 residues. This chain's CDR3 is CASSPPAGKETQYF.

This chain joins TRBV12-3 or TRBV12-4 and TRBJ2-5; TCRdb designates TRBD1, a call that cannot be tested without DNA. There are 13 residues in the CDR3. The CDR3 loop is CASSLRGLETQYF.

V usage is TRBV4-2 and J usage is TRBJ2-3. The length of the CDR3 is 13 residues. CDR1 and CDR2 from the germline V gene are LGHNA and YNFKEQ. This CDR3 is CASSQDIADTQYF.

The V and J genes are TRBV5-1 and TRBJ2-1. Germline assignment: CDR1 SGHRS and CDR2 YFSETQ. The CDR3 length is 14 residues. This CDR3 reads CASSLARPVDEQFF.

The chain has TRBV5-1 and TRBJ1-4; TCRdb gives TRBD1 as the D gene, but with no DNA this cannot be confirmed. The CDR3 is 15 amino acids. Germline V gene sequence: CDR1 SGHRS, CDR2 YFSETQ. CDR3 in amino acids: CASSFGTGGNEKLFF.

CDR3 amino acids: CASSPLRDPIGEQYF. The chain combines TRBV6-1 with TRBJ2-7; there is no DNA to check the TCRdb D call of TRBD1. There are 15 residues in the CDR3. The V gene's germline CDR1 is MNHNS and CDR2 SASEGT.

This chain joins TRBV25-1 and TRBJ2-4; TCRdb returns TRBD2, unconfirmable since there is no DNA. CDR1 is MGHDK and CDR2 is SYGVNS in the germline V gene. This CDR3 comprises 15 residues. CDR3 in amino acids: CASSSGLAGGYIQYF.

The chain combines TRBV29-1 with TRBJ2-7; lacking DNA, the TRBD1 call made by TCRdb goes unchecked. The CDR3 has 15 residues. The germline V gene encodes CDR1 SQVTM and CDR2 ANQGSEA. CDR3 region: CSVAAGTGGGYEQYF.

The V gene is TRBV10-3, the J gene TRBJ1-5; TCRdb returns TRBD1, unconfirmable since there is no DNA. This CDR3 region has 14 residues. Germline V lookup: CDR1 ENHRY, CDR2 SYGVKD. This chain's CDR3 is CAISESQAGEPQHF.

The chain is built from TRBV7-3 and TRBJ2-1. The CDR3 extends over 13 amino acids. The germline gives CDR1 SGHTA, CDR2 FQGTGA. CDR3 loop: CASSLGRDNEQFF.

The chain combines TRBV10-3 with TRBJ1-1. The CDR3 has 13 amino acids. Germline CDR1 ENHRY, CDR2 SYGVKD. The CDR3 here is CAIKDSLDTEAFF.

This chain joins TRBV10-3 and TRBJ1-4. CDR1 and CDR2 from the germline V gene are ENHRY and SYGVKD. CDR3 length: 13 residues. CDR3 protein: CAISELPNEKLFF.

This chain uses TRBV11-2 with TRBJ2-1; without DNA, the TCRdb call of TRBD2 cannot be checked. This CDR3 contains 17 residues. Germline CDR1 SGHAT, CDR2 FQNNGV. The CDR3 loop reads CASSLEGLAGAYNEQFF.

The rearrangement uses TRBV20-1 and TRBJ2-7; the TCRdb call, TRBD1, lacks DNA for checking. The CDR3 is 13 amino acids. Germline V gives CDR1 DFQATT, CDR2 SNEGSKA (reference sequence). The chain's CDR3 is CSAGQGNFHEQYF.